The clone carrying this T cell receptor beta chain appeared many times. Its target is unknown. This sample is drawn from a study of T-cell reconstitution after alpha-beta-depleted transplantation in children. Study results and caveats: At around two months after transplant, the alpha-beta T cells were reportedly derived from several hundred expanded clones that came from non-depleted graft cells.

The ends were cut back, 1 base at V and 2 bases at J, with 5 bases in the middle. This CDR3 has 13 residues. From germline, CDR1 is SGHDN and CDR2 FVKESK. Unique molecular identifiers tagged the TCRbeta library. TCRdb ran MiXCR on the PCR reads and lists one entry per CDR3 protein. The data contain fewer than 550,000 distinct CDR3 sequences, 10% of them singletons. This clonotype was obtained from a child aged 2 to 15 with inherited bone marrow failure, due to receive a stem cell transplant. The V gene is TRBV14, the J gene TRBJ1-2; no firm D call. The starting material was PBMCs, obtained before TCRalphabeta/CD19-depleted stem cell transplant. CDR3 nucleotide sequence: TGTGCCAGCAGCCAAGGACAAAACTATGGCTACACCTTC. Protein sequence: CASSQGQNYGYTF.